The following is a TCR beta chain sequence with its context. Its antigen is not identified. The CDR3 is 16 amino acids. Germline CDR1 and CDR2: SGHNT and YYREEE (reference sequence). V was clipped by 4 bases and J by 0 bases, with 15 bases between them. The sample is drawn from a study of cytotoxic CD8 clonotypes in ibrutinib-treated CLL. Overall study context: Mean values per sample were some 250,000 productive templates and over 90,000 productive rearrangements.

Study conclusions and caveats: Timing of sampling differed between sustained-remission and progressing patients. Baseline levels of clonality went above those of age-matched healthy donors and moved with circulating CD8+ T-cell counts.

Depths of 1 in 200,000 to 1 in 1 million T cells were the sequencing target. Profiled with immunoSEQ multiplex PCR; TCRdb holds only in-frame clones, not every one. The sample lists approximately 140,000 clones; approximately 80% were seen once. The sequence derives from a human donor with chronic lymphocytic leukemia. The sequences come from PBMCs, collected after 12 months of ibrutinib treatment. The rearrangement uses TRBV5-4 and TRBJ2-3; weak D call: TRBD2 (6 bases). CDR3 in amino acids: CASSPNPGLSTDTQYF. The CDR3 bases are TGTGCCAGCAGCCCAAATCCGGGACTCAGCACAGATACGCAGTATTTT.